This T cell receptor (beta chain) is drawn from a study of T cell repertoires in cytomegalovirus infection (dated by TCRdb to the late 2010s). General notes on the study: Peptide stimulations targeted recently identified HLA-C-restricted CMV epitopes, whose presentation resists viral immunomodulation, together with well-studied HLA-B-restricted epitopes. Donor HLA type was relevant to the analysis, as public TCR beta signatures indicated carriage of CMV infection together with the matching HLA type. General findings and caveats noted by the study authors: The ex vivo response was dominated by HLA-C-restricted CMV-specific TCR beta clonotypes, which also provided the single most frequent clonotype in two of eight donors. Cumulative frequency of public TCR beta family members discriminated carriers of CMV infection plus the relevant HLA type in this cohort and an independent roughly 330-donor cohort.

This specimen's treatment or condition label, interpreted: in vitro stimulation with specific CMV peptide epitopes to enrich CMV-specific T cells. This sample was sequenced with an Illumina HiSeq 1500. TCRdb reworked the public reads: Q25 trimming with fastp, MiXCR clone assembly, productive beta chains retained. Identical CDR3 proteins give one entry, which carries the most common genes and DNA. This sample lists some 920,000 distinct CDR3 sequences; about a third were detected once. The ten biggest clones cover more than 12% of the sample. A note on this clonotype: Its antigen target is currently unknown. No much larger clone is present one base from it, and per-base qualities are unavailable.

The CDR3, cysteine through phenylalanine, is 14 amino acids long. Here the CDR3 DNA is all that survives: 42 bases in frame from base 1. Trimming removed 2 bases from V and 2 bases from J, leaving 9 bases between the germline ends. CDR1 MNHNY and CDR2 SVGAGI were looked up in the germline V gene (reference sequence). Sequencing was performed on cultured CD8+ T cells from PBMCs, taken from culture after CMV antigen stimulation. The clonotype was recovered from a human donor in good health (CMV status not recorded). Some clones in this sample may be carry-over from other donors' samples. The sequence joins TRBV6-6 to TRBJ2-5; no D segment can be confidently identified. The base sequence is TGTGCCAGCAGTTACAGGGCGGATCAAGAGACCCAGTACTTC. Protein translation: CASSYRADQETQYF.